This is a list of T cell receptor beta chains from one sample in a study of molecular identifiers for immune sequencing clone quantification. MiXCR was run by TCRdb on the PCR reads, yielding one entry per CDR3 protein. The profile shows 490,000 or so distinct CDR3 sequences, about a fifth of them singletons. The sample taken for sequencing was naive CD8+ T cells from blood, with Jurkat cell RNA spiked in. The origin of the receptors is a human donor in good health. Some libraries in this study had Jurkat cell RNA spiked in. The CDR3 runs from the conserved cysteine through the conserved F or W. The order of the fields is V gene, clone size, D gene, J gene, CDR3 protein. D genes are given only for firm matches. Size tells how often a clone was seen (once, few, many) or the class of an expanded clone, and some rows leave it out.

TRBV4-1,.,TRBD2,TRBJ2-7,CASSQGTGLIIGEQYF
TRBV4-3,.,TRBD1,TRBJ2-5,CASSQDADRGTETQYF
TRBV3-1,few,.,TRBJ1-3,CASSRDLSGNTIYF
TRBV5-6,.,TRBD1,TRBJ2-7,CASSSLDRGSDEQYF
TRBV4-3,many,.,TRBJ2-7,CASSQESAGAEYEQYF
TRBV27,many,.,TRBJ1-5,CASSLFRNQPQHF
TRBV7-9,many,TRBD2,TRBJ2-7,CASSPTGPTSGSYEQYF
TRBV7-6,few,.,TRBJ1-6,CASSQTPLQSGDSPLHF
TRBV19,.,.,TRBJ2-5,CASSIPGEETQYF
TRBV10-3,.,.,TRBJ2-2,CAIRQGTGGLFF
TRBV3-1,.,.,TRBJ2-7,CASSPPDSDYEQYF
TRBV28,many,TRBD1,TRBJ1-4,CASSFRHRGLGEKLFF
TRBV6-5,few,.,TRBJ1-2,CASSQYEPDNYGYTF
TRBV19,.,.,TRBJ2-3,CATSTDTQYF
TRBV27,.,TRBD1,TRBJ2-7,CASSIGGPNYEQYF
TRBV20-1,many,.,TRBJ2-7,CSAREVLSYEQYF
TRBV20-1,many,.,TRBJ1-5,CSASLTGKHQPQHF
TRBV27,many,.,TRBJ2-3,CASSRPEAAPPPTDTQYF
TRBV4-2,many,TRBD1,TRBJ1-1,CASSQDPTGVNTEAFF
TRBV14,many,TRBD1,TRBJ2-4,CASSRKPQGNIQYF
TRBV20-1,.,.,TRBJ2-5,CSAPVESGRQETQYF
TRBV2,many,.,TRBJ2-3,CAIRERERIDTQYF
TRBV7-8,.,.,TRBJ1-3,CASSPQATSSANTIYF
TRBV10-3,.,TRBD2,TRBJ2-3,CAISPLSGSQYF
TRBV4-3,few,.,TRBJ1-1,CASSQDRDIGLTEAFF
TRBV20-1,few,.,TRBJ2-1,CSASQPWDEQFF
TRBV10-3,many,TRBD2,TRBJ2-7,CAISDSGNSYEQYF
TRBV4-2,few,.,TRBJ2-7,CASSLSGETYEQYF
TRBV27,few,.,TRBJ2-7,CASSPRVALRNEQYF
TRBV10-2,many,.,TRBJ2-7,CASAYGVDYEQYF
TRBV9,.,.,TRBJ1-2,CASSTPGLEGSGYTF
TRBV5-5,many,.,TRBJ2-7,CASSPDRTSYEQYF
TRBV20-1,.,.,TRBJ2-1,CSASMLHKVQQFF
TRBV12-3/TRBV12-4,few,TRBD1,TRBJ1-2,CASSWGQSNYGYTF
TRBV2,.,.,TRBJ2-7,CASSENQWVEQYF
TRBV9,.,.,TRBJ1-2,CAGSPTSGVNGYTF
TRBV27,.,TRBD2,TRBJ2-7,CASSPYRASGGLHEQYF
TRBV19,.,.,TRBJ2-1,CASNDAPFQEQFF
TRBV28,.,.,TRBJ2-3,CASSLSPGSVDTQYF
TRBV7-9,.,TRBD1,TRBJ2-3,CASSFGQGGMGTDTQYF
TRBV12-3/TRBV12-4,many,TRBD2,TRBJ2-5,CASSPRLARRTQYF
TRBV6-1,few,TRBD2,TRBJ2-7,CASSVKREPYEQYF
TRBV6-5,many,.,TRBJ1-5,CASTHSLVGPQHF
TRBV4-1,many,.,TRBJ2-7,CASSQVPSSYEQYF
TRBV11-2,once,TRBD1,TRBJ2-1,CASGQGDNEQFF
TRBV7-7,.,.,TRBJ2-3,CASSLRGPSLLTDTQYF
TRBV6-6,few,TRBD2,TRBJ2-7,CASRPLAGGPYEQYF
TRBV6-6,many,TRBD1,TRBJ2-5,CASSYSPTGLEETQYF
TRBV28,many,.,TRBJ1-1,CASKRGHTEAFF